This T cell receptor (beta chain) is from a study of Graves' ophthalmopathy and Graves' hyperthyroidism. Amplified TCR beta CDR3 regions were obtained using RNA transcripts as template. HTBI-primed RT-PCR formed the first round, and a multiplex PCR formed the second. One entry per CDR3 protein, called by TCRdb with MiXCR from the multiplex PCR reads. The sample shows about 740,000 distinct CDR3 sequences, 40% of them seen only once. Study findings and constraints: Between ophthalmopathy and stable hyperthyroidism, a 13-signature model drew a separation with 87.88% sensitivity and over 80% specificity. Clonotypes were expanded in thyroid at above 0.001 frequency, and most also appeared in blood.

About this clonotype: Its specificity is unknown. One base away lies a much larger clone, so this may be a sequencing read error.

In donors with ophthalmopathy, activity was moderate-to-severe, with CAS ≥3, NOSPECS ≥4 and duration under 3 months. Clinicians diagnosed using symptoms, serum thyroxine, TRAb, thyroid ultrasound and orbital computed tomography. The CDR3 has 17 residues. Germline V gives CDR1 SGHAT, CDR2 FQNNGV. Unmatched junction bases numbered 9, after V lost 4 bases and J lost 2 bases. The chain employs TRBV11-2 and TRBJ1-4; 8 nucleotides agree with TRBD1. The sequenced sample was peripheral blood. The receptor's source is an adult man with Graves' ophthalmopathy. In DNA form, the CDR3 reads TGTGCCAGCAGCTCCGGACAGGGATTTTGGACTAATGAAAAACTGTTTTTT. Protein sequence: CASSSGQGFWTNEKLFF.